The TCR beta chain described here comes from a study of CD8+CD57+ T cells in acquired aplastic anemia. On the study more broadly: Sorted CD4+ plus CD8+ cells gave DNA averaging 3.2 ug.

This clonotype was seen once. TCR beta VDJ and CDR3 profiling used genomic DNA as template. TCRdb re-called the reads through MiXCR, storing one row per CDR3 protein. Of 180,000 or so distinct CDR3 sequences listed, under 50% were seen once; the top ten hold about 1.8%. An expansion of CD8+CD57+ cells by flow cytometry had been shown in patients chosen for sequencing. V lost 6 bases and J 4 bases, leaving 12 bases between the germline ends. Germline CDR1 DFQATT, CDR2 SNEGSKA (reference sequence). This CDR3 region has 12 residues. The V and J genes are TRBV20-1 and TRBJ1-2; tentatively, D is TRBD1 (6 bases). The sequenced sample was sorted CD4+, CD8+, or CD8+CD57+ T cells (not recorded which) from PBMCs. The receptor was derived from a human donor with aplastic anemia. CDR3 region: CSAEQGSYGYTF. CDR3 DNA sequence: TGCAGTGCGGAACAGGGCTCCTATGGCTACACCTTC.